Listed below are T cell receptor beta chains from one sample, sequenced in a study of cytomegalovirus exposure and HLA in healthy donors. The data were produced by immunoSEQ multiplex PCR, yet TCRdb's version contains in-frame clones alone and is incomplete. Altogether a few hundred thousand clones are present, less than 80% being singletons, with the ten largest covering 0.2% to 0.25%. The sequenced sample was PBMCs. These TCRs come from a girl aged 2-10 years in good health and CMV-seronegative. Each CDR3 is given with its conserved first and last residue. A D gene is named only where the DNA matches it firmly. The size entry is marked missing in some rows and otherwise reads once, few, many or a size class.

V	J	D	size	DNA	CDR3
TRBV19	TRBJ2-7	TRBD1	-	TGTGCCAGTGCTGACAGGGGCTACGAGCAGTACTTC	CASADRGYEQYF
TRBV5-1	TRBJ1-1	TRBD1	-	TGCGCCAGCAGCTTGGCAGGGACAGGGGGTTCCTTT	CASSLAGTGGSF
TRBV10-1	TRBJ2-1	TRBD1	few	TGCGCCAGCAGTGAAGGGGGCGGAAGCTCCTACAATGAGCAGTTCTTC	CASSEGGGSSYNEQFF
TRBV7-6	TRBJ1-1	-	once	TGTGCCAGCAGCTTAATCGGGGCGGGGGGGATGAACACTGAAGCTTTCTTT	CASSLIGAGGMNTEAFF
TRBV2	TRBJ1-4	-	-	TGTGCCAGCAGTGCTAGGGACTCAACTAATGAAAAACTGTTTTTT	CASSARDSTNEKLFF
TRBV6-6	TRBJ1-5	TRBD1	-	TGTGCCAGCAGTTACACAGGGGGCAATCAGCCCCAGCATTTT	CASSYTGGNQPQHF
TRBV6-4	TRBJ1-5	-	-	TGTGCCAGCAGTGACTCGACGAGGCCTGCGTATCAGCCCCAGCATTTT	CASSDSTRPAYQPQHF
TRBV5-5	TRBJ1-6	-	once	TGTGCCAGCAGCTGGGGCTGGGGAACTCTGTCACCCCTCCACTTT	CASSWGWGTLSPLHF
TRBV5-1	TRBJ2-7	TRBD2	once	TGCGCCAGCAGCTCACCCGGGACTAGCTACGAGCAGTACTTC	CASSSPGTSYEQYF
TRBV7-2	TRBJ2-5	TRBD1	once	TGTGCCAGCAGCTCTCTTCTGACAGGGGGAGAGACCCAGTACTTC	CASSSLLTGGETQYF
TRBV6-6	TRBJ1-3	-	-	TGTGCCAGCGTCATTGGAAACACCATATATTTT	CASVIGNTIYF
TRBV7-9	TRBJ1-4	TRBD1	-	TGTGCCAGCAGCAAAATTACAGGGGAGGAAAAACTGTTTTTT	CASSKITGEEKLFF
TRBV29-1	TRBJ2-7	-	-	TGCAGCGCCGTGGGGGACACCCCCTACGAGCAGTACTTC	CSAVGDTPYEQYF
TRBV20-1	TRBJ2-1	-	-	TGCAGTGCCCATGCTAGAGACGGTCCGATCTTC	CSAHARDGPIF
TRBV2	TRBJ1-3	-	-	TGTGCCAGCAGTACCTCCGGGACAAACATGGGAAACACCATATATTTT	CASSTSGTNMGNTIYF
TRBV6-1	TRBJ1-2	-	-	TGTGCCAGCAGTGGGGAGGGATCCGGCTACACCTTC	CASSGEGSGYTF
TRBV27	TRBJ1-1	-	-	TGTGCCAGCAGTTTAAGGTCGGGTTTGAACACTGAAGCTTTCTTT	CASSLRSGLNTEAFF
TRBV7-9	TRBJ1-4	TRBD1	few	TGTGCCAGCCGGGACAGAGATAATGAAAAACTGTTTTTT	CASRDRDNEKLFF
TRBV19	TRBJ2-7	TRBD2	once	TGTGCCAGTAGTCAGGGACTAGCGGGAGGCGAGCAGTACTTC	CASSQGLAGGEQYF
TRBV10-2	TRBJ2-6	TRBD1	-	TGCGCCAGCAGATCTGGACAGGGGGCGCCTGGGGCCAACGTCCTGACTTTC	CASRSGQGAPGANVLTF
TRBV6-1	TRBJ1-2	-	-	TGTGCCAGCAGTGAAGCGGGCGCCCCGGGAAATGGCTACACCTTC	CASSEAGAPGNGYTF
TRBV5-1	TRBJ2-1	TRBD2	few	TGCGCCAGCAGCTCCAGCGGGGCAGAGCAGTTCTTC	CASSSSGAEQFF
TRBV6-6	TRBJ2-5	-	few	TGTGCCAGCAGTCGAGGCTTACAAGAGACCCAGTACTTC	CASSRGLQETQYF
TRBV19	TRBJ1-5	-	-	TGTGCCAGTAGTACCGGACAGTATCAGCCCCAGCATTTT	CASSTGQYQPQHF
TRBV27	TRBJ1-2	TRBD1	-	TGTGCCAGCAGTTTAGGGACAGGCTATGGCTACACCTTC	CASSLGTGYGYTF
TRBV19	TRBJ2-7	-	few	TGTGCCAGTAGTACCCTAAAAGGAGGTTGGGAAAACGAGCAGTACTTC	CASSTLKGGWENEQYF
TRBV5-1	TRBJ1-1	TRBD1	-	TGCGCCAGCAGCTTGTTCTACAGGGGGCGGGGGAACACTGAAGCTTTCTTT	CASSLFYRGRGNTEAFF
TRBV10-3	TRBJ2-7	TRBD2	few	TGTGCCATCAGTGGGACAAGCGGGGGGACCTACGAGCAGTACTTC	CAISGTSGGTYEQYF
TRBV25-1	TRBJ2-7	-	-	TGTGCCAGCACCGGGGGACAGCCCTACTACGAGCAGTACTTC	CASTGGQPYYEQYF
TRBV7-2	TRBJ1-3	-	once	TGTGCCAGCAGCTTAAGCTCAGGAAACACCATATATTTT	CASSLSSGNTIYF
TRBV9	TRBJ2-5	TRBD2	-	TGTGCCAGCAGCGTGGCGGGGGGGTCGGAGGAGACCCAGTACTTC	CASSVAGGSEETQYF
TRBV5-1	TRBJ1-2	-	-	TGCGCCAGCAGCTTGGCAGAGGGTGGCTACACCTTC	CASSLAEGGYTF
TRBV11-2	TRBJ2-7	TRBD2	-	TGTGCCAGCCTGCAGGGAGGGGAGCAGTACTTC	CASLQGGEQYF
TRBV6-5	TRBJ1-3	-	-	TGTGCCAGCAGTAGACAGGCCTGGAACACCATATATTTT	CASSRQAWNTIYF
TRBV27	TRBJ2-6	-	-	TGTGCCAGCAGTGAGTCCTACTCTGGGGCCAACGTCCTGACTTTC	CASSESYSGANVLTF
TRBV4-1	TRBJ1-1	TRBD1	once	TGCGCCAGCAGCCAAGCTCTCGACAGGGGGCAGCGCACTGAAGCTTTCTTT	CASSQALDRGQRTEAFF
TRBV10-2	TRBJ1-2	-	once	TGCGCCAGCGGCCGGACCGGGAGGTATGGCTACACCTTC	CASGRTGRYGYTF
TRBV7-6	TRBJ2-1	-	-	TGTGCCAGCAGCACCCTACTTCGTCCCAATGAGCAGTTCTTC	CASSTLLRPNEQFF
TRBV19	TRBJ1-2	-	-	TGTGCCAGTAGTATAGTCCCACAGGGAAGCTATGGCTACACCTTC	CASSIVPQGSYGYTF
TRBV6-5	TRBJ1-6	-	-	TGTGCCAGCAGCGCGGACAGAGACCTTAATTCACCCCTCCACTTT	CASSADRDLNSPLHF
TRBV6-5	TRBJ2-3	TRBD2	-	TGTGCCACCGGACTAGCGGGTAGCACAGATACGCAGTATTTT	CATGLAGSTDTQYF
TRBV6-5	TRBJ1-2	-	-	TGTGCCAGCACTAAAGCGGGGGGTTATGGCTACACCTTC	CASTKAGGYGYTF
TRBV7-9	TRBJ2-1	TRBD2	-	TGTGCCAGCAGCTTTAGTCTAGCGGGAGCCGGGGAGCAGTTCTTC	CASSFSLAGAGEQFF
TRBV2	TRBJ2-1	TRBD1	-	TGTGCCAGCAGCCGACAGGGGGCGGGGTACAATGAGCAGTTCTTC	CASSRQGAGYNEQFF
TRBV19	TRBJ2-7	TRBD2	-	TGTGCCAGTAGTATGGGGGGGGTTGGGTACGAGCAGTACTTC	CASSMGGVGYEQYF
TRBV7-6	TRBJ2-5	TRBD2	-	TGTGCCAGCAGCTCGGTCGCGGGAGCTATGGAGACCCAGTACTTC	CASSSVAGAMETQYF
TRBV19	TRBJ2-3	-	-	TGTGCCAGTAGCCCAACAATACTAGAAGCCCCCTCTACGCAGTATTTT	CASSPTILEAPSTQYF
TRBV1	TRBJ1-1	-	-	TGCACCAGCAGCCAAGAGGTCCCGACAGGGGAGGGGAGCACTGAAGCTTTCTTT	CTSSQEVPTGEGSTEAFF
TRBV30	TRBJ2-1	-	-	TGTGCCGGGGGGGCGGGGCCCTACAATGAGCAGTTCTTC	CAGGAGPYNEQFF
TRBV18	TRBJ2-5	TRBD2	-	TGTGCCAGCTCACCACGGTCTAGCGGGAGGTGGCAAGAGACCCAGTACTTC	CASSPRSSGRWQETQYF
TRBV27	TRBJ1-2	TRBD1	-	TGTGCCAGCAGTCTCAAGGTAGGGGGCGGCTATGGCTACACCTTC	CASSLKVGGGYGYTF
TRBV5-1	TRBJ2-3	TRBD1	-	TGCGCCAGCAGCTCACAGGGGCCAAACACAGATACGCAGTATTTT	CASSSQGPNTDTQYF
TRBV9	TRBJ1-2	-	-	TGTGCCAGCAGCCCAAACCCGAGGGAAACCTCCGCAAGAGGGTATGGCTACACCTTC	CASSPNPRETSARGYGYTF